These T cell receptor beta chains were read from a single sample in a study of blood T cell repertoires in COVID-19. Produced via immunoSEQ multiplex PCR; TCRdb's table is partial and in-frame only. In the table there are about 260,000 clones, roughly 86% of which are singletons. Sequencing used peripheral blood. All receptors come from a man aged 35 to 55 with active or convalescent COVID-19. Each CDR3 is given with its conserved first and last residue. Fields, in order: J gene, clone size, V gene, D gene, CDR3 protein, CDR3 DNA. The D gene is left open where the match is weak. Only some rows state a clone size, as once, few, many or a class for expanded clones.

TRBJ2-1 NA TRBV5-4 NA CASSLKGDSYNEQFF TGTGCCAGCAGCTTGAAGGGGGACTCCTACAATGAGCAGTTCTTC
TRBJ2-7 NA TRBV18 TRBD1 CASSPSSVTGEVGYF TGTGCCAGCTCACCATCGTCCGTAACAGGGGAAGTGGGGTACTTC
TRBJ1-2 once TRBV5-6 NA CASTRQDYGYTF TGTGCCAGCACCAGACAGGACTATGGCTACACCTTC
TRBJ1-1 NA TRBV6-5 NA CASSYWGTMNTEAFF TGTGCCAGCAGTTACTGGGGGACTATGAACACTGAAGCTTTCTTT
TRBJ2-3 NA TRBV30 TRBD2 CALGLAGVRDTQYF TGTGCCCTCGGACTAGCGGGAGTCAGAGATACGCAGTATTTT
TRBJ1-2 NA TRBV2 NA CASKGYGYTF TGTGCCAGCAAGGGGTATGGCTACACCTTC
TRBJ2-1 NA TRBV14 TRBD2 CASSRRLAGVDEQFF TGTGCCAGCAGTCGCAGACTAGCGGGAGTTGATGAGCAGTTCTTC
TRBJ2-3 NA TRBV24-1 TRBD2 CATSEGLAGAMDTQYF TGTGCCACCAGTGAGGGACTAGCGGGAGCAATGGATACGCAGTATTTT
TRBJ2-5 NA TRBV28 TRBD2 CASSPGLAGGRETQYF TGTGCCAGCAGTCCGGGACTAGCGGGGGGTCGCGAGACCCAGTACTTC
TRBJ2-7 NA TRBV11-2 NA CASSSDRIYEQYF TGTGCCAGCAGCTCAGACAGGATCTACGAGCAGTACTTC
TRBJ1-2 NA TRBV19 NA CASSIGGGYTF TGTGCCAGTAGTATAGGAGGAGGCTACACCTTC
TRBJ1-2 NA TRBV29-1 NA CSVRGGGGYTF TGCAGCGTGCGAGGCGGGGGTGGCTACACCTTC
TRBJ2-1 NA TRBV19 TRBD2 CASSQVGGGSYNEQFF TGTGCCAGTAGTCAAGTCGGGGGGGGCTCCTACAATGAGCAGTTCTTC
TRBJ1-3 NA TRBV4-1 NA CASSQGSSGNTIYF TGCGCCAGCAGCCAAGGGAGCTCTGGAAACACCATATATTTT
TRBJ2-2 few TRBV7-3 NA CASSPSNTGELFF TGTGCCAGCAGCCCCTCTAACACCGGGGAGCTGTTTTTT
TRBJ1-2 NA TRBV27 TRBD1 CASSLDRGRYGYTF TGTGCCAGCAGTTTGGACAGGGGCCGCTATGGCTACACCTTC
TRBJ1-1 NA TRBV11-3 NA CASSLDHSNTEAFF TGTGCCAGCAGCTTAGATCACTCCAACACTGAAGCTTTCTTT
TRBJ2-3 NA TRBV11-3 NA CASSLGTRDTQYF TGTGCCAGCAGCTTAGGAACTAGAGATACGCAGTATTTT
TRBJ1-2 NA TRBV5-1 TRBD1 CASSSLDRDAGYTF TGCGCCAGCAGCTCCCTAGACAGGGACGCTGGCTACACCTTC
TRBJ1-4 NA TRBV7-2 TRBD1 CASSLTGQQATNEKLFF TGTGCCAGCAGCTTAACGGGACAGCAAGCAACTAATGAAAAACTGTTTTTT
TRBJ2-2 NA TRBV7-2 TRBD2 CANEHTSERAGELFF TGTGCCAACGAACATACTAGCGAAAGGGCCGGGGAGCTGTTTTTT
TRBJ1-6 NA TRBV28 TRBD1 CASSSRDRYNSPLHF TGTGCCAGCAGTTCCCGGGACAGGTATAATTCACCCCTCCACTTT
TRBJ1-5 NA TRBV28 NA CASSLFRQLRDQPQHF TGTGCCAGCAGTTTATTTCGGCAGCTACGGGATCAGCCCCAGCATTTT
TRBJ2-1 once TRBV5-6 TRBD1 CASSLGVDRADEQFF TGTGCCAGCAGCTTGGGAGTCGACAGGGCAGATGAGCAGTTCTTC
TRBJ1-3 NA TRBV27 NA CASGASPGNTIYF TGTGCCAGTGGGGCCAGTCCTGGAAACACCATATATTTT
TRBJ1-5 few TRBV5-6 NA CASSLSGVVANQPQHF TGTGCCAGCAGCTTGTCGGGAGTGGTGGCCAATCAGCCCCAGCATTTT
TRBJ2-2 once TRBV5-1 TRBD2 CASRASGNTGELFF TGCGCCAGCAGAGCTAGCGGCAACACCGGGGAGCTGTTTTTT
TRBJ2-5 NA TRBV5-1 TRBD2 CASRAGVGETQYF TGCGCCAGCAGGGCGGGGGTTGGAGAGACCCAGTACTTC
TRBJ2-7 NA TRBV14 TRBD1 CASRQQGDRDYEQYF TGTGCCAGCAGGCAGCAAGGGGACAGGGACTACGAGCAGTACTTC
TRBJ1-4 NA TRBV5-5 TRBD1 CASSTGTGDLTNEKLFF TGTGCCAGCAGCACCGGGACAGGGGATCTTACTAATGAAAAACTGTTTTTT
TRBJ2-1 few TRBV5-1 NA CASSTGPRGEQFF TGCGCCAGCAGCACGGGCCCTCGGGGGGAGCAGTTCTTC
TRBJ2-3 NA TRBV5-5 TRBD2 CASSLRGTSGGHYGQYF TGTGCCAGCAGCTTGCGCGGGACTAGCGGGGGTCACTACGGGCAGTATTTT
TRBJ2-1 NA TRBV5-1 NA CASSWTGDVSGSSYNEQFF TGCGCCAGCAGCTGGACAGGGGATGTTAGCGGGAGTTCCTACAATGAGCAGTTCTTC
TRBJ2-7 NA TRBV29-1 NA CSVRGPASYEQYF TGCAGCGTTAGAGGGCCTGCCTCCTACGAGCAGTACTTC
TRBJ2-7 NA TRBV18 TRBD1 CASSPLRGLYYEQYF TGTGCCAGCTCACCACTCAGGGGGCTCTACTACGAGCAGTACTTC
TRBJ2-7 NA TRBV4-2 NA CASSQELTGNYEQYF TGTGCCAGCAGCCAAGAGCTGACAGGTAACTACGAGCAGTACTTC
TRBJ1-2 NA TRBV11-2 NA CASSLAGGYTF TGTGCCAGCAGCTTAGCGGGTGGCTACACCTTC
TRBJ2-2 NA TRBV5-1 TRBD2 CASRPSGGAPGELFF TGCGCCAGCCGACCTAGCGGGGGGGCCCCCGGGGAGCTGTTTTTT
TRBJ1-6 NA TRBV11-2 NA CASTPREGSPLHF TGTGCCAGCACCCCCAGGGAAGGGTCACCCCTCCACTTT
TRBJ1-5 NA TRBV19 NA CASRGTGDSNQPQHF TGTGCCAGTAGGGGGACTGGAGATAGCAATCAGCCCCAGCATTTT
TRBJ2-5 NA TRBV3-1/TRBV3-2 NA CASSHRSRGNQETQYF TGTGCCAGCAGCCATCGATCCCGGGGGAACCAAGAGACCCAGTACTTC
TRBJ2-6 NA TRBV9 TRBD1 CASSAGIQGANSGANVLTF TGTGCCAGCAGCGCTGGGATACAGGGGGCGAACTCTGGGGCCAACGTCCTGACTTTC